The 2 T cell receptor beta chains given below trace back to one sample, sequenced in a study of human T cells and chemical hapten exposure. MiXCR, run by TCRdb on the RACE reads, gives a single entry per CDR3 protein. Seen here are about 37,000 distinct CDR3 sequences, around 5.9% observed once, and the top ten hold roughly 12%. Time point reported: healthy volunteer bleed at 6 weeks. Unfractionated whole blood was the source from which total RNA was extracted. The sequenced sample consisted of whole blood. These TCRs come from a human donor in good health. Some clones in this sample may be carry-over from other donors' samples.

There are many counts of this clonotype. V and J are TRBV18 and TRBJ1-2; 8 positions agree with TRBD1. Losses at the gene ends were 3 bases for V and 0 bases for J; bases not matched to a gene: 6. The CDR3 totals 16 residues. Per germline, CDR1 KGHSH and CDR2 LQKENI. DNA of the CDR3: TGTGCCAGCTCACCGCTCGAGACAGGGGCTAACTATGGCTACACCTTC. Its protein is CASSPLETGANYGYTF.

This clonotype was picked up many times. The CDR3 spells CAFPGKINTEAFF. The CDR3 region has the DNA TGCGCCTTTCCAGGGAAGATAAACACTGAAGCTTTCTTT. The rearrangement uses TRBV10-1 and TRBJ1-1; TRBD1 is a possible D gene (5 bases). The CDR3 covers 13 residues. Germline V lookup: CDR1 WNHNN, CDR2 SYGVQD (reference sequence). Trimming took off 11 bases at V and 2 bases at J, with 15 bases between the two ends.